A single sample is the source of the 25 T cell receptor beta chains below, sequenced in a study of PD-L1 blockade in urothelial cancer. Some clones are missing from TCRdb's copy, which holds only in-frame ones; the method was immunoSEQ multiplex PCR. The table has about 130,000 clones, 65% to 85% seen once. Documented time point: pretreatment peripheral blood. The sequencing used PBMCs, collected around atezolizumab (anti-PD-L1) treatment. The source of these receptors is a man aged 50 to 59 with urothelial cancer.

The J gene is TRBJ1-1, the V gene TRBV27; no definite D call. The CDR3 contains 14 residues. Trimming shortened V by 5 bases and J by 6 bases, and 16 bases separated the two germline ends. Germline V gives CDR1 MNHEY, CDR2 SMNVEV (reference sequence). The CDR3 loop reads CASSPPGYSAEAFF. The CDR3 nucleotides are TGTGCCAGCAGTCCCCCGGGATATAGTGCTGAAGCTTTCTTT.

This clone was observed a few times. The CDR3, as DNA: TGTGCCTGGGGCGGGACTAACTCAGCGAGCTCCTACAATGAGCAGTTCTTC. As protein: CAWGGTNSASSYNEQFF. The V gene is TRBV30, the J gene TRBJ2-1, with TRBD2 matching over 7 bases. CDR1 and CDR2 from the germline V gene are GTSNPN and SVGIG (reference sequence). The V and J ends lost 5 bases and 0 bases, in that order; junction bases with no gene match: 13. The CDR3 has 17 residues.

V usage is TRBV2 and J usage is TRBJ1-3; maybe TRBD1 (6 bases). The CDR3 runs to 13 residues. V lost 7 bases, J lost 2 bases, and 9 bases lay in between. The germline gives CDR1 SNHLY, CDR2 FYNNEI. In DNA, the CDR3 is TGTGCCAGCAAAGGGGGTACTGGAAACACCATATATTTT. The encoded protein is CASKGGTGNTIYF.

V is TRBV9 and J is TRBJ2-1, with 7 bases lining up with TRBD2. CDR1 and CDR2 (germline): SGDLS, YYNGEE. The V and J ends lost 6 bases and 1 base, in that order; junction bases with no gene match: 7. The CDR3 covers 15 residues. CDR3 amino acids: CASTLAGESYNEQFF. The CDR3 nucleotides are TGTGCCAGCACCTTGGCGGGAGAATCCTACAATGAGCAGTTCTTC.

The chain links TRBV27 to TRBJ1-1; D is perhaps TRBD1 (5 bases). CDR3 size: 14 residues. Germline V lookup: CDR1 MNHEY, CDR2 SMNVEV (reference sequence). V was shortened by 3 bases and J by 1 base, with 9 bases between the two germline ends. The CDR3, as DNA: TGTGCCAGCAGTTTTGGTAGGGGGAACACTGAAGCTTTCTTT. Its translation is CASSFGRGNTEAFF.

This rearrangement joins TRBV7-9 to TRBJ1-4; 12 bases map to TRBD1. Germline V gene data show CDR1 as SEHNR and CDR2 as FQNEAQ (reference sequence). Trimming took 5 bases from V and 7 from J; bases not matched to a gene: 11. The CDR3 runs 17 residues. The chain's CDR3 is CASSLPGTGGAFEKLFF. CDR3 DNA sequence: TGTGCCAGCAGCCTGCCCGGGACAGGGGGCGCCTTTGAAAAACTGTTTTTT. The variable domain in full, completed from reference TRBV7-9 and TRBJ1-4, reads DTGVSQNPRHKITKRGQNVTFRCDPISEHNRLYWYRQTLGQGPEFLTYFQNEAQLEKSRLLSDRFSAERPKGSFSTLEIQRTEQGDSAMYLCASSLPGTGGAFEKLFFGSGTQLSVL.

V and J are TRBV6-1 and TRBJ2-3; D is uncertain. CDR1 is MNHNS, CDR2 SASEGT, per germline. Trimming pared 3 bases from V and 0 bases from J, leaving 10 bases between. The CDR3 contains 15 residues. The CDR3 DNA follows: TGTGCCAGCAGTGAGTTAAACTCTAGCACAGATACGCAGTATTTT. Residues: CASSELNSSTDTQYF.

The genes are TRBV29-1 and TRBJ1-3; D remains ambiguous. The CDR3 covers 13 residues. CDR1 is SQVTM, CDR2 ANQGSEA, per germline. Trimming removed 7 bases at V and 2 bases at J, with 12 bases between. CDR3 DNA sequence: TGCAGCGCAATGGGCCTGACTGGAAACACCATATATTTT. It encodes CSAMGLTGNTIYF.

In DNA, the CDR3 is TGTGCCACCAGCAGGGGGTCGGGACTAGCGGGAGTGGATGAGCAGTTCTTC. Its protein product is CATSRGSGLAGVDEQFF. This rearrangement joins TRBV15 to TRBJ2-1, with 14 bases matching TRBD2. In germline, CDR1 is LNHNV, CDR2 YYDKDF (reference sequence). V lost 3 bases and J lost 8; bases outside the gene matches: 9. CDR3 length: 17 residues.

The genes are TRBV6-1 and TRBJ2-3; perhaps TRBD2 as D (6 bases). CDR1 and CDR2 (germline): MNHNS, SASEGT. CDR3 length: 18 amino acids. V was cut by 0 bases and J by 2 bases, with 18 bases left in between. The CDR3 nucleotides read TGTGCCAGCAGTGAAGCCCCCTTCGGGGGAGCGGACACAGATACGCAGTATTTT. This translates into CASSEAPFGGADTDTQYF.

This sequence joins TRBV5-5 and TRBJ2-1, with 8 bases matching TRBD2. The V gene's germline CDR1 is SGHKS and CDR2 YYEKEE (reference sequence). The CDR3 totals 17 residues. V trimming: 0 bases; J trimming: 5 bases; junction bases outside the gene matches: 10. The CDR3 loop is CASSLGVIAGPHNEQFF. CDR3 bases: TGTGCCAGCAGCTTGGGGGTGATAGCGGGACCCCACAATGAGCAGTTCTTC.

This chain's CDR3 is CAWWTPAGGPNEQFF. The DNA of the CDR3 is TGTGCCTGGTGGACCCCGGCGGGAGGCCCCAATGAGCAGTTCTTC. The rearrangement joins TRBV30 to TRBJ2-1, with TRBD2 matching over 8 bases. The V segment lost 5 bases and the J segment 6 bases; nucleotides outside the gene matches: 12. This CDR3 has 15 residues. Germline V gives CDR1 GTSNPN, CDR2 SVGIG (reference sequence).

The chain is built from TRBV13 and TRBJ2-3, with 8 positions matching TRBD2. Per germline, CDR1 PRHDT and CDR2 FYEKMQ (reference sequence). The CDR3 is made up of 15 amino acids. Germline trimming cut 5 bases from V and 3 bases from J; bases unmatched to any gene: 7. DNA for the CDR3: TGTGCCAGCAGCCCCCCCAGCGGGAGAACAGATACGCAGTATTTT. This codes for CASSPPSGRTDTQYF.

The chain combines TRBV19 with TRBJ1-6, with D possibly TRBD1 on 5 matching bases. Germline CDR1 LNHDA, CDR2 SQIVND (reference sequence). This CDR3 spans 16 amino acids. V was clipped by 7 bases and J by 9 bases, with 22 bases between them. The CDR3 spells CASTSGRGSSGSPLHF. CDR3 DNA sequence: TGTGCCAGTACCTCCGGACGGGGGTCGTCGGGTTCACCCCTCCACTTT.

The chain has TRBV19 and TRBJ2-7; TRBD2 might be the D (5 bases). V lost 6 bases and J lost 0, with 15 bases in between. The length of the CDR3 is 15 residues. Germline values: CDR1 LNHDA, CDR2 SQIVND (reference sequence). DNA for the CDR3: TGTGCCAGTAGCCGATCGGGGATCAGCTCCTACGAGCAGTACTTC. As protein: CASSRSGISSYEQYF.

The chain uses TRBV5-1 and TRBJ2-7; the match to TRBD2 covers 14 bases. Per germline, CDR1 SGHRS and CDR2 YFSETQ. CDR3 length: 20 amino acids. V gave up 4 bases and J gave up 1 base; unmatched junction bases: 16. The CDR3 here is CASSEAFGTSGRGWSYEQYF. CDR3 bases: TGCGCCAGCAGCGAAGCCTTTGGGACTAGCGGGAGAGGATGGTCCTACGAGCAGTACTTC.

The chain joins TRBV6-1 to TRBJ1-6, with D perhaps TRBD1 (5 bases). V lost 2 bases and J 18 bases, leaving 20 bases between the germline ends. Germline-derived CDR1 and CDR2 are MNHNS and SASEGT. This CDR3 is 14 amino acids long. For the CDR3, the DNA is TGTGCCAGCAGTGAATCCCTTGGACACCCCGCTTACCACTTT. This sequence encodes CASSESLGHPAYHF.

The chain links TRBV5-6 to TRBJ1-3; D is unresolved. The V end was cut by 2 bases, the J end by 3 bases, with 12 bases between. The CDR3 extends over 15 amino acids. Germline assignment: CDR1 SGHDT and CDR2 YYEEEE. CDR3 DNA: TGTGCCAGCAGCTTCCCCCGGAGAGGTGGAAACACCATATATTTT. Protein sequence: CASSFPRRGGNTIYF.

The chain has TRBV18 and TRBJ2-7, with D maybe TRBD2 (5 bases). The CDR3 runs to 13 residues. Trimming removed 2 bases at V and 9 bases at J, with 14 bases between. Germline-derived CDR1 and CDR2 are KGHSH and LQKENI. CDR3: CASSPGEGRVQYF. In DNA form, the CDR3 reads TGTGCCAGCTCACCAGGTGAGGGAAGGGTGCAGTACTTC. The variable domain in full, completed from reference TRBV18 and TRBJ2-7, reads NAGVMQNPRHLVRRRGQEARLRCSPMKGHSHVYWYRQLPEEGLKFMVYLQKENIIDESGMPKERFSAEFPKEGPSILRIQQVVRGDSAAYFCASSPGEGRVQYFGPGTRLTVT.

The chain couples TRBV7-2 to TRBJ2-7; 11 bases are a match to TRBD2. This CDR3 contains 15 residues. Germline V CDR1 and CDR2: SGHTA, FQGNSA. J was trimmed by 0 bases and V by 5 bases; bases with no gene match: 3. The CDR3 sequence is CASSPGLAASYEQYF. DNA for the CDR3: TGTGCCAGCAGCCCGGGACTAGCGGCCTCCTACGAGCAGTACTTC.

The V gene is TRBV9, the J gene TRBJ2-1; 9 bases agree with TRBD2. CDR3 length: 17 amino acids. Trimming cost V 0 bases and J 7 bases; bases outside gene matches: 11. The V gene's germline CDR1 is SGDLS and CDR2 YYNGEE. CDR3 region: CASSVELAGGPRNEQFF. CDR3 in DNA: TGTGCCAGCAGCGTAGAGCTCGCGGGAGGGCCGCGGAATGAGCAGTTCTTC.

This chain connects TRBV9 to TRBJ2-5, with a tentative D call TRBD1 (6 bases). CDR3 size: 14 residues. Germline CDR1 and CDR2: SGDLS and YYNGEE. Trimming took off 5 bases at V and 0 bases at J, with 11 bases between the two ends. The CDR3 DNA reads TGTGCCAGCAGTGTCGGGACAAACCAAGAGACCCAGTACTTC. Encoded protein: CASSVGTNQETQYF. Combining the CDR3 with reference TRBV9 and TRBJ2-5 gives the whole variable domain DSGVTQTPKHLITATGQRVTLRCSPRSGDLSVYWYQQSLDQGLQFLIQYYNGEERAKGNILERFSAQQFPDLHSELNLSSLELGDSALYFCASSVGTNQETQYFGPGTRLLVL.

This chain connects TRBV10-3 to TRBJ1-4; 10 bases line up with TRBD1. This CDR3 is built from 14 residues. Germline-derived CDR1 and CDR2 are ENHRY and SYGVKD. After removal of 5 bases from V and 7 bases from J, the junction contained 4 bases not matched to a gene. The CDR3 is CAISPGTGAEKLFF. In DNA, the CDR3 is TGTGCCATCAGTCCCGGGACAGGGGCTGAAAAACTGTTTTTT.

The sample holds a few counts of this clone. The chain has TRBV6-4 and TRBJ2-7, with TRBD2 identical over 13 bases. This CDR3 spans 16 amino acids. J was trimmed by 1 base and V by 8 bases; bases with no gene match: 8. CDR1 and CDR2 (germline): MRHNA, SNTAGT. The CDR3 loop is CASEGTSGKLSYEQYF. The CDR3 DNA sequence: TGTGCCAGCGAAGGGACTAGCGGGAAATTATCCTACGAGCAGTACTTC.

This rearrangement joins TRBV4-1 to TRBJ2-1, with D perhaps TRBD2 (5 bases). Per the germline V gene, CDR1 is MGHRA and CDR2 is YSYEKL. Trimming took off 1 base at V and 1 base at J, with 14 bases between the two ends. The CDR3 length is 17 residues. This CDR3 is CASSQAGLAGSYNEQFF. The CDR3 bases are TGCGCCAGCAGCCAAGCGGGTCTAGCTGGGTCCTACAATGAGCAGTTCTTC.